These 27 T cell receptor beta chains share one sample of origin, sequenced in a study of shared clonotypes between healthy human individuals. Here immunoSEQ multiplex PCR was the method, and the copy in TCRdb shows in-frame clones only, minus some. The sample consists of about a million clones, approximately 77% of them appearing once. The sample consisted of memory CD4+ T cells from PBMCs. Indicated subset: CD45RA-negative fraction. All receptors come from a man aged 18-30 years in good health. Some clones in this sample may be carry-over from other donors' samples.

The chain joins TRBV30 to TRBJ2-3; no firm D call. This CDR3 contains 14 residues. Trimming stripped 3 bases from V and 1 base from J, with 11 bases between. Germline CDR1 and CDR2: GTSNPN and SVGIG (reference sequence). CDR3 residues: CAWRDRPGTDTQYF. DNA for the CDR3: TGTGCCTGGAGGGATCGGCCAGGCACAGATACGCAGTATTTT.

This chain uses TRBV5-1 with TRBJ2-1; unclear D gene. V was trimmed by 3 bases and J by 13 bases, leaving 20 bases between them. This CDR3 comprises 14 residues. The germline gives CDR1 SGHRS, CDR2 YFSETQ. The CDR3 bases are TGCGCCAGCAGCTACGGCGCGGACCAAATGGTACAGTTCTTC. This codes for CASSYGADQMVQFF.

The chain carries TRBV7-9 and TRBJ1-4; 7 bases match TRBD1. The CDR3 is 11 residues long. Germline trimming cut 2 bases from V and 14 bases from J; bases unmatched to any gene: 2. The germline V gene has CDR1 SEHNR and CDR2 FQNEAQ (reference sequence). The CDR3 nucleotides read TGTGCCAGCAGCTTAACAGGGGTGCTGTTTTTT. Amino acids: CASSLTGVLFF.

This sequence joins TRBV5-1 and TRBJ1-2; no clear D. The length of the CDR3 is 14 residues. The V end was cut by 1 base, the J end by 2 bases, with 9 bases between. From germline, CDR1 is SGHRS and CDR2 YFSETQ. CDR3 sequence: CASSLSLGNYGYTF. DNA of the CDR3: TGCGCCAGCAGCTTGAGCCTTGGAAACTATGGCTACACCTTC.

With respect to this clone: In the same sample, other DNA sequences code for this CDR3. CDR3 sequence: CASSSGTSGYEQYF. The CDR3 bases are TGCGCCAGCAGCTCTGGGACTAGCGGCTACGAGCAGTACTTC. V is TRBV5-1 and J is TRBJ2-7; 11 nucleotides line up with TRBD2. CDR3 length: 14 residues. The V and J ends lost 3 bases and 3 bases, in that order; junction bases with no gene match: 2. Germline CDR1 reads SGHRS; CDR2 reads YFSETQ. The complete variable domain, with remaining parts taken from reference TRBV5-1 and TRBJ2-7, reads KAGVTQTPRYLIKTRGQQVTLSCSPISGHRSVSWYQQTPGQGLQFLFEYFSETQRNKGNFPGRFSGRQFSNSRSEMNVSTLELGDSALYLCASSSGTSGYEQYFGPGTRLTVT.

This clone appeared many times. CDR3 nucleotides: TGTGCCAGCAGCAAGGCCCCAGGGACTAGCGGGACGACCTACGAGCAGTACTTC. It codes for CASSKAPGTSGTTYEQYF. V is TRBV21-1 and J is TRBJ2-7; the listed D gene, TRBD2, was not tested against the DNA. TRBV21-1 is flagged as a pseudogene. The CDR3 totals 18 residues.

The genes are TRBV9 and TRBJ2-5, with a possible D match to TRBD2 (5 bases). Germline V CDR1 and CDR2: SGDLS, YYNGEE. CDR3 length equals 14 residues. V dropped 0 bases and J dropped 4 bases, with 10 bases sitting between them. The CDR3 reads CASSVERLAETQYF. The CDR3 DNA reads as TGTGCCAGCAGCGTAGAACGGCTAGCAGAGACCCAGTACTTC.

The CDR3 spells CASSQEPSGPGELFF. The CDR3 DNA follows: TGCGCCAGCAGCCAAGAGCCTAGCGGTCCCGGGGAGCTGTTTTTT. The chain has TRBV4-1 and TRBJ2-2; 7 nucleotides agree with TRBD2. The CDR3 totals 15 residues. Germline lookup yields CDR1 MGHRA and CDR2 YSYEKL. V trimming: 0 bases; J trimming: 6 bases; junction bases outside the gene matches: 4.

V and J are TRBV18 and TRBJ2-5; 12 bases match TRBD1. The CDR3 sequence is 15 residues long. Unmatched junction bases numbered 4, after V lost 3 bases and J lost 5 bases. CDR1 and CDR2 from the germline V gene are KGHSH and LQKENI. The CDR3 DNA reads as TGTGCCAGCTCACCCGGGACAGGGGGCAGCGAGACCCAGTACTTC. Amino acids: CASSPGTGGSETQYF.

This clone has just one count. This rearrangement joins TRBV6-5 to TRBJ2-4; tentatively, D is TRBD1 (5 bases). Germline V CDR1 and CDR2: MNHEY, SVGAGI. V lost 4 bases, J lost 0 bases, and 13 bases lay in between. The CDR3 is 16 residues long. The CDR3 coding sequence is TGTGCCAGCAGTTCACCGATCACAGGAGCCAAAAACATTCAGTACTTC. This encodes CASSSPITGAKNIQYF.

On this clone: This could be a read error, since a much larger clone is one nucleotide away. This CDR3 is also generated by other DNA sequences in the sample. V gene TRBV6-1 combines with J gene TRBJ1-1; no definite D call. In germline, CDR1 is MNHNS, CDR2 SASEGT. CDR3 length: 14 residues. The V and J ends lost 1 base and 1 base respectively, with 7 bases between them. The CDR3 nucleotides read TGTGCCAGCAGTGAAGGCTTTAGGAACACTGAAGCTTTCTTT. Protein sequence: CASSEGFRNTEAFF.

This sequence joins TRBV5-6 and TRBJ2-7, with 8 bases matching TRBD2. The CDR3 has 15 amino acids. V gave up 0 bases and J gave up 5 bases; unmatched junction bases: 7. CDR1 and CDR2 from the germline V gene are SGHDT and YYEEEE. In DNA form, the CDR3 reads TGTGCCAGCAGCTTGGTGGCGGGAGGCACGAACGAGCAGTACTTC. Translation: CASSLVAGGTNEQYF.

This rearrangement joins TRBV27 to TRBJ2-1; TRBD1 is a possible D gene (5 bases). The CDR3 loop spans 15 amino acids. The ends were cut back, 6 bases at V and 6 bases at J, with 18 bases in the middle. From germline, CDR1 is MNHEY and CDR2 SMNVEV (reference sequence). CDR3 nucleotides: TGTGCCAGCAGGTCCTTAGACAGCCACACCAATGAGCAGTTCTTC. It codes for CASRSLDSHTNEQFF.

The chain has TRBV19 and TRBJ2-1, with 9 bases lining up with TRBD2. Germline trimming cut 4 bases from V and 7 bases from J; bases unmatched to any gene: 8. Germline values: CDR1 LNHDA, CDR2 SQIVND (reference sequence). CDR3 length: 15 amino acids. CDR3 coding DNA: TGTGCCAGTAGTACTCCGACTAGCGGAGCTAATGAGCAGTTCTTC. Protein: CASSTPTSGANEQFF. Using reference TRBV19 and TRBJ2-1 for the parts outside the CDR3, the full variable domain is DGGITQSPKYLFRKEGQNVTLSCEQNLNHDAMYWYRQDPGQGLRLIYYSQIVNDFQKGDIAEGYSVSREKKESFPLTVTSAQKNPTAFYLCASSTPTSGANEQFFGPGTRLTVL.

The chain has TRBV19 and TRBJ2-4; D remains ambiguous. V lost 6 bases, J lost 8 bases, and 14 bases lay in between. Germline CDR1 is LNHDA and CDR2 is SQIVND (reference sequence). This CDR3 region has 13 residues. CDR3 in DNA: TGTGCCAGTAGACCCTTAAACATGGACATTCAGTACTTC. Translated, it gives CASRPLNMDIQYF. Using reference TRBV19 and TRBJ2-4 for the parts outside the CDR3, the full variable domain is DGGITQSPKYLFRKEGQNVTLSCEQNLNHDAMYWYRQDPGQGLRLIYYSQIVNDFQKGDIAEGYSVSREKKESFPLTVTSAQKNPTAFYLCASRPLNMDIQYFGAGTRLSVL.

V usage is TRBV12-5 and J usage is TRBJ1-2; D remains unclear. Germline assignment: CDR1 LGHNT and CDR2 FRNRAP. V lost 3 bases and J lost 6, with 5 bases in between. The CDR3 extends over 11 amino acids. The CDR3 nucleotides are TGTGCTAGTGGTTTTGAAAATGGCTACACCTTC. Translation: CASGFENGYTF.

This clone has only a few counts. The V and J genes are TRBV7-9 and TRBJ1-5; D unresolved. Germline loops: CDR1 SEHNR, CDR2 FQNEAQ (reference sequence). The ends were cut back, 3 bases at V and 5 bases at J, with 5 bases in the middle. The CDR3 spans 12 residues. CDR3 in amino acids: CASSFGDQPQHF. The CDR3 region has the DNA TGTGCCAGCAGCTTCGGGGATCAGCCCCAGCATTTT. The full variable domain, completed using reference TRBV7-9 and TRBJ1-5, is DTGVSQNPRHKITKRGQNVTFRCDPISEHNRLYWYRQTLGQGPEFLTYFQNEAQLEKSRLLSDRFSAERPKGSFSTLEIQRTEQGDSAMYLCASSFGDQPQHFGDGTRLSIL.

This clone was detected once. The rearrangement uses TRBV2 and TRBJ2-5, with 12 bases identical to TRBD2. Trimming removed 11 bases from V and 5 bases from J; junction bases left unmatched: 12. CDR1 is SNHLY, CDR2 FYNNEI, per germline. The CDR3 is 15 residues long. As DNA, the CDR3 is TGTGCCGCTCGGACTAGCGGGACCGGGGGGGAGACCCAGTACTTC. Amino acids: CAARTSGTGGETQYF.

The chain links TRBV7-6 to TRBJ2-5; unclear D gene. CDR3 length: 13 residues. The V gene's germline CDR1 is SGHVS and CDR2 FNYEAQ. V lost 3 bases, J lost 7 bases, and 12 bases lay in between. CDR3 sequence (DNA): TGTGCCAGCAGCTTCCGGACCCGCGGGACCCAGTACTTC. It translates to CASSFRTRGTQYF.

This clone came up many times. Within the sample, other DNA sequences also encode this same CDR3. The gene calls are TRBV5-1 and TRBJ2-3; 9 bases align to TRBD1. V lost 0 bases and J lost 4; bases outside the gene matches: 0. CDR1 is SGHRS and CDR2 is YFSETQ in the germline V gene. The CDR3 runs 14 residues. The CDR3 reads CASSLGQGADTQYF. The CDR3 DNA reads TGCGCCAGCAGCTTGGGACAGGGGGCAGATACGCAGTATTTT.

The chain joins TRBV30 to TRBJ2-1; D might be TRBD2 (5 bases). The CDR3 spans 14 residues. Germline-derived CDR1 and CDR2 are GTSNPN and SVGIG (reference sequence). Trimming stripped 0 bases from V and 4 bases from J, with 10 bases between. CDR3 coding DNA: TGTGCCTGGAGTGTAACTAGTTGGTACAATGAGCAGTTCTTC. This gives the protein CAWSVTSWYNEQFF.

The chain has TRBV5-1 and TRBJ2-6, with D maybe TRBD2 (5 bases). Germline V gene sequence: CDR1 SGHRS, CDR2 YFSETQ. This CDR3 contains 15 residues. V lost 4 bases to trimming and J lost 9 bases, with 17 bases between them. The CDR3 nucleotides read TGCGCCAGCAGCCCTATTAACCCGGAGGTCAACGTCCTGACTTTC. It yields the protein CASSPINPEVNVLTF.

This clone was seen a single time. The rearrangement links TRBV28 to TRBJ1-2, with D possibly being TRBD1 (6 bases). The V gene lost 1 base and the J gene lost 2 bases, with 23 bases spanning the gap. The CDR3 is 19 residues long. Germline CDR1 and CDR2: MDHEN and SYDVKM. CDR3 residues: CASSLSGLGWGAPNYGYTF. In DNA form, the CDR3 reads TGTGCCAGCAGTTTATCGGGTCTGGGATGGGGGGCGCCAAACTATGGCTACACCTTC.

This chain joins TRBV6-5 and TRBJ1-3, with a weak D call TRBD1 (6 bases). Between the trimmed V and J ends, which lost 8 bases and 0 bases, there was a span of 14 bases. The CDR3 length is 15 residues. Germline values: CDR1 MNHEY, CDR2 SVGAGI. The chain's CDR3 is CASRETGVSGNTIYF. DNA for the CDR3: TGTGCCAGCCGAGAGACAGGAGTCTCTGGAAACACCATATATTTT.

The chain uses TRBV6-1 and TRBJ2-4; 9 nucleotides align to TRBD1. Germline CDR1 MNHNS, CDR2 SASEGT. V shed 1 base, J shed 1 base, and the junction held 5 bases outside the gene matches. The CDR3 is 17 residues long. The CDR3 sequence is CASSEVGTGSAKNIQYF. CDR3 DNA sequence: TGTGCCAGCAGTGAAGTCGGGACAGGGTCCGCCAAAAACATTCAGTACTTC.

This chain uses TRBV5-1 with TRBJ2-7; 7 nucleotides line up with TRBD2. CDR3 length: 15 amino acids. Per the germline V gene, CDR1 is SGHRS and CDR2 is YFSETQ. Trimming removed 3 bases from V and 3 bases from J; junction bases left unmatched: 9. CDR3 DNA sequence: TGCGCCAGCAGCTATACGGGACTAACGGGCTACGAGCAGTACTTC. Translating gives CASSYTGLTGYEQYF.

V is TRBV14 and J is TRBJ2-2; 9 nucleotides align to TRBD2. This CDR3 is 15 amino acids long. Germline loops: CDR1 SGHDN, CDR2 FVKESK. J was trimmed by 4 bases and V by 5 bases; bases with no gene match: 5. The CDR3 here is CASSRLLAGTGELFF. CDR3 DNA: TGTGCCAGCAGCAGACTACTAGCGGGCACCGGGGAGCTGTTTTTT.